Following are 10 T cell receptor beta chains from one sample sequenced in a study of pediatric ulcerative colitis. Libraries were prepared by immunoSEQ multiplex PCR; TCRdb keeps only in-frame clonotypes and omits some of them. The data show around 64,000 clones, over 70% seen once. The sample comprised blood. These TCRs come from a boy aged 10-17 years with moderate ulcerative colitis.

The chain combines TRBV28 with TRBJ1-1, with D hard to call. Germline CDR1 reads MDHEN; CDR2 reads SYDVKM. With 10 bases removed from V and 2 bases from J, the gap between germline ends came to 11 bases. The CDR3 extends over 12 amino acids. This chain's CDR3 is CATGLSNTEAFF. The CDR3 DNA sequence: TGTGCCACCGGACTAAGTAACACTGAAGCTTTCTTT.

This sequence joins TRBV9 and TRBJ2-5; D is perhaps TRBD1 (5 bases). The CDR3 loop spans 16 amino acids. V was cut by 0 bases and J by 6 bases, with 18 bases left in between. The germline gives CDR1 SGDLS, CDR2 YYNGEE. DNA for the CDR3: TGTGCCAGCAGCGTAGTATCAGGGCAGGTGGGGCAGACCCAGTACTTC. Translation: CASSVVSGQVGQTQYF. The full variable domain, with the rest looked up from reference TRBV9 and TRBJ2-5, is DSGVTQTPKHLITATGQRVTLRCSPRSGDLSVYWYQQSLDQGLQFLIQYYNGEERAKGNILERFSAQQFPDLHSELNLSSLELGDSALYFCASSVVSGQVGQTQYFGPGTRLLVL.

The chain recombines TRBV7-6 with TRBJ2-1, with 8 bases aligning to TRBD2. This CDR3 is 15 amino acids long. CDR1 is SGHVS, CDR2 FNYEAQ, per germline. The trim removed 2 bases at V and 4 bases at J, leaving 4 bases unmatched. CDR3 protein: CASSLTSGEYNEQFF. In DNA form, the CDR3 reads TGTGCCAGCAGCTTAACTAGCGGAGAATACAATGAGCAGTTCTTC.

This sequence joins TRBV27 and TRBJ1-4, with D possibly being TRBD1 (5 bases). The CDR3 is 17 residues long. CDR1 and CDR2 from the germline V gene are MNHEY and SMNVEV (reference sequence). Trimming cost V 5 bases and J 8 bases, with 24 bases left between them. The CDR3 is CASSGRAQAKGYEKLFF. CDR3 bases: TGTGCCAGCAGTGGAAGGGCACAGGCGAAGGGGTACGAAAAACTGTTTTTT.

CDR3 in amino acids: CASSDYYGGDGDNEQFF. The CDR3, as DNA: TGTGCCAGCAGTGACTACTACGGGGGGGATGGAGACAATGAGCAGTTCTTC. The chain joins TRBV27 to TRBJ2-1, with 8 bases matching TRBD2. The V gene end was trimmed by 5 bases and the J gene end by 5 bases; junction bases not matched to a gene: 14. This CDR3 is 17 amino acids long. Germline CDR1 reads MNHEY; CDR2 reads SMNVEV (reference sequence).

The chain combines TRBV27 with TRBJ2-1; 9 bases agree with TRBD2. The CDR3 sequence is 15 residues long. Unmatched junction bases numbered 7, after V lost 2 bases and J lost 8 bases. Germline loops: CDR1 MNHEY, CDR2 SMNVEV (reference sequence). The CDR3 protein is CASSLVSGSRDEQFF. The CDR3 DNA reads as TGTGCCAGCAGTTTAGTTAGCGGGAGCCGCGATGAGCAGTTCTTC.

This chain links TRBV27 with TRBJ1-5; 7 nucleotides align to TRBD1. CDR1 is MNHEY, CDR2 SMNVEV, per germline (reference sequence). CDR3 size: 14 residues. V trimming: 6 bases; J trimming: 12 bases; junction bases outside the gene matches: 14. The CDR3 loop is CASSSMIWGTVQHF. The CDR3 nucleotides read TGTGCCAGCAGCTCGATGATCTGGGGGACAGTCCAGCATTTT.

The chain couples TRBV5-1 to TRBJ2-7; no firm D call. Trimming took off 0 bases at V and 5 bases at J, with 12 bases between the two ends. This CDR3 is 14 amino acids long. CDR1 is SGHRS and CDR2 is YFSETQ in the germline V gene. The CDR3 sequence: CASSLVADLNEQYF. In DNA, the CDR3 is TGCGCCAGCAGCTTGGTGGCTGATTTGAACGAGCAGTACTTC.

The gene calls are TRBV7-6 and TRBJ2-5; D possibly matches TRBD1 or TRBD2 (6 bases each). The CDR3 has 14 amino acids. Germline loops: CDR1 SGHVS, CDR2 FNYEAQ. V lost 7 bases and J lost 2, with 14 bases in between. DNA for the CDR3: TGTGCCAGCAAGAGGGGGGATATTCAAGAGACCCAGTACTTC. Protein sequence: CASKRGDIQETQYF. Drawing the rest from reference TRBV7-6 and TRBJ2-5, the complete variable domain is GAGVSQSPRYKVTKRGQDVALRCDPISGHVSLYWYRQALGQGPEFLTYFNYEAQQDKSGLPNDRFSAERPEGSISTLTIQRTEQRDSAMYRCASKRGDIQETQYFGPGTRLLVL.

The chain joins TRBV30 to TRBJ2-3; no clear D. This CDR3 contains 11 residues. Deletions cut 0 bases from V and 6 bases from J, with 4 bases between. From germline, CDR1 is GTSNPN and CDR2 SVGIG (reference sequence). CDR3 region: CAWSVLDTQYF. CDR3 bases: TGTGCCTGGAGTGTACTTGATACGCAGTATTTT.